These 31 T cell receptor beta chains were all obtained from the same sample, sequenced in a study of T cells in Graves' hyperthyroidism and ophthalmopathy. What was amplified from RNA transcripts were TCR beta CDR3 regions. The HTBI primer set drove a first-round RT-PCR of the TCR CDR3. TCRdb ran MiXCR on the multiplex PCR reads and lists one entry per CDR3 protein. This sample yields about 350,000 distinct CDR3 sequences, of which about a sixth are seen a single time; 30% to 40% belongs to the top ten. The sequenced material came from blood. These receptors were collected from a woman in her twenties or thirties with Graves' hyperthyroidism that later progressed to Graves' ophthalmopathy.

The sample holds many counts of this clonotype. The genes are TRBV6-5 and TRBJ1-2, with unresolved D. V was clipped by 2 bases and J by 6 bases, with 16 bases between them. The CDR3 covers 15 residues. The germline V gene encodes CDR1 MNHEY and CDR2 SVGAGI. The CDR3 loop is CASSYAPFRRDGYTF. The CDR3 DNA reads TGTGCCAGCAGTTACGCCCCTTTCAGACGAGATGGCTACACCTTC.

The sample holds many counts of this clonotype. The rearrangement joins TRBV11-2 to TRBJ1-2, with 11 bases that match TRBD1. In germline, CDR1 is SGHAT, CDR2 FQNNGV. The CDR3 loop spans 15 amino acids. V lost 5 bases to trimming and J lost 0 bases; unmatched junction nucleotides: 2. The CDR3 spells CASSGTGGTNYGYTF. The CDR3 DNA is TGTGCCAGCAGCGGGACAGGGGGTACTAACTATGGCTACACCTTC.

This clonotype was recorded many times. The V call is TRBV6-2 or TRBV6-3, the J call TRBJ1-1, with D possibly TRBD1 on 6 matching bases. Germline CDR1 and CDR2: MNHEY and SVGEGT. This CDR3 is built from 13 residues. V lost 8 bases and J lost 1, with 11 bases in between. The CDR3 here is CASHLQGNTEAFF. The CDR3 DNA is TGTGCCAGCCATCTACAGGGGAACACTGAAGCTTTCTTT.

The table lists this clonotype with a few counts. The V and J genes are TRBV19 and TRBJ2-7; D is uncertain. In germline, CDR1 is LNHDA, CDR2 SQIVND (reference sequence). The CDR3 runs to 16 residues. V gave up 6 bases and J gave up 2 bases, with 20 bases separating them. The CDR3 here is CASRETFDERTYEQYF. Here the CDR3 DNA reads TGTGCCAGTAGAGAAACATTCGACGAAAGAACCTACGAGCAGTACTTC.

Note on this clonotype: One end of the junction fails to match germline, which may point to a read error. V gene TRBV7-8 combines with J gene TRBJ2-7; TRBD1 matches 8 bases. This CDR3 comprises 17 residues. Germline CDR1 reads SGHVS; CDR2 reads FQNEAQ. CDR3 in amino acids: CASSLKDRDRYNYEHYF. CDR3 DNA sequence: TGTGCCAGCAGCTTAAAAGACAGGGACAGGTATAACTACGAGCACTACTTC.

This chain uses TRBV2 with TRBJ2-5; D not certain. The germline gives CDR1 SNHLY, CDR2 FYNNEI. V was trimmed by 0 bases and J by 5 bases, leaving 10 bases between them. The CDR3 totals 14 residues. This CDR3 is CASSEAPLGETQYF. The CDR3 DNA sequence: TGTGCCAGCAGTGAAGCGCCGTTAGGGGAGACCCAGTACTTC.

As regards this clonotype: A much larger clone differs from this one at a single base, so this may be a read error. The chain carries TRBV15 and TRBJ1-6; possible D gene TRBD1, 5 bases. This CDR3 contains 15 residues. Per germline, CDR1 LNHNV and CDR2 YYDKDF (reference sequence). The CDR3 spells CVTSRDGTANSPLHF. In nucleotides, the CDR3 is TGTGTCACCAGCAGAGATGGGACGGCTAATTCACCCCTCCACTTT.

This clonotype has only a few counts. The rearrangement uses TRBV5-1 and TRBJ1-3; no definite D call. Germline CDR1 and CDR2: SGHRS and YFSETQ. Trimming stripped 0 bases from V and 2 bases from J, with 12 bases between. The CDR3 loop spans 16 amino acids. The CDR3 DNA reads as TGCGCCAGCAGCTTGGATCGACCGGAGACTGGAAACACCATATATTTT. The encoded protein is CASSLDRPETGNTIYF.

This clonotype was observed at least ten times. The gene calls are TRBV27 and TRBJ1-1; no clear D gene. V was shortened by 1 base and J by 4 bases, with 7 bases between the two germline ends. The CDR3 sequence is 13 residues long. The V gene's germline CDR1 is MNHEY and CDR2 SMNVEV (reference sequence). CDR3 in amino acids: CASSLYPGTEAFF. The DNA for the CDR3 is TGTGCCAGCAGTTTATATCCGGGCACTGAAGCTTTCTTT.

This clonotype was picked up many times. The CDR3 protein is CSSKWGTSTEAFF. The CDR3 DNA is TGCAGCTCCAAGTGGGGGACCAGCACTGAAGCTTTCTTT. This sequence joins TRBV20-1 and TRBJ1-1, with D perhaps matching TRBD1 (5 bases). The CDR3 covers 13 residues. Germline CDR1 DFQATT, CDR2 SNEGSKA (reference sequence).

This clonotype occurred many times. The chain links TRBV10-2 to TRBJ1-2, with D unresolved. The CDR3 is made up of 16 amino acids. The V end lost 2 bases, the J end lost 2 bases, and 15 bases lay between the germline ends. The germline CDR1 and CDR2 sequences are WSHSY and SAAADI. As DNA, the CDR3 is TGCGCCAGCAGTGAGCCACGTGGCAGGTCCAACTATGGCTACACCTTC. Translating it yields CASSEPRGRSNYGYTF.

This clonotype was seen many times. The V gene is TRBV5-1, the J gene TRBJ2-5; TRBD1 or TRBD2 may be the D gene (5 bases each). Germline V gene sequence: CDR1 SGHRS, CDR2 YFSETQ. V lost 1 base, J lost 0 bases, and 10 bases lay in between. The CDR3 covers 15 residues. This chain's CDR3 is CASSLMGRNQETQYF. CDR3 DNA sequence: TGCGCCAGCAGCTTGATGGGACGTAACCAAGAGACCCAGTACTTC. The whole variable domain, filled in from reference TRBV5-1 and TRBJ2-5, reads KAGVTQTPRYLIKTRGQQVTLSCSPISGHRSVSWYQQTPGQGLQFLFEYFSETQRNKGNFPGRFSGRQFSNSRSEMNVSTLELGDSALYLCASSLMGRNQETQYFGPGTRLLVL.

This clonotype was recorded many times. V usage is TRBV30 and J usage is TRBJ2-5, with 8 bases lining up with TRBD1. This CDR3 contains 18 residues. Trimming took 7 bases from V and 4 from J; bases not matched to a gene: 23. CDR1 and CDR2 (germline): GTSNPN, SVGIG (reference sequence). The CDR3 protein is CASDRDDDRSLEGETQYF. The CDR3 region has the DNA TGTGCCTCGGACAGGGACGATGATCGGAGCCTCGAAGGAGAGACCCAGTACTTC.

The rearrangement uses TRBV9 and TRBJ2-5, with 8 bases identical to TRBD2. V lost 4 bases and J lost 5; bases outside the gene matches: 4. Germline CDR1 reads SGDLS; CDR2 reads YYNGEE. The CDR3 spans 13 residues. The CDR3: CASSRGGHETQYF. For the CDR3, the DNA is TGTGCCAGCAGCCGGGGGGGGCATGAGACCCAGTACTTC.

This clonotype was observed a handful of times. This chain joins TRBV5-1 and TRBJ1-6; 8 nucleotides agree with TRBD1. CDR1 SGHRS and CDR2 YFSETQ come from the germline V gene. This CDR3 is 15 amino acids long. J gave up 6 bases and V 4 bases, and 6 bases lay outside the gene matches. The CDR3 sequence: CASSTTGEPNSPLHF. The CDR3 DNA follows: TGCGCCAGCAGCACGACAGGGGAGCCTAATTCACCCCTCCACTTT. Drawing the rest from reference TRBV5-1 and TRBJ1-6, the complete variable domain is KAGVTQTPRYLIKTRGQQVTLSCSPISGHRSVSWYQQTPGQGLQFLFEYFSETQRNKGNFPGRFSGRQFSNSRSEMNVSTLELGDSALYLCASSTTGEPNSPLHFGNGTRLTVT.

This clonotype was picked up many times. The chain uses TRBV6-1 and TRBJ1-1, with TRBD1 matching 7 bases. The CDR3 is 14 residues long. CDR1 and CDR2 from the germline V gene are MNHNS and SASEGT. J gave up 3 bases and V 6 bases, and 7 bases lay outside the gene matches. CDR3 in amino acids: CASRRRGLDTEAFF. CDR3 DNA sequence: TGTGCCAGCAGACGAAGGGGGCTCGACACTGAAGCTTTCTTT.

The table lists this clonotype with many counts. The chain recombines TRBV12-3 or TRBV12-4 with TRBJ2-5, with 12 bases fitting TRBD1. CDR3 length: 15 amino acids. With 6 bases clipped from V and 5 bases from J, the junction kept 7 bases outside the gene matches. As DNA, the CDR3 is TGTGCCAGCAGAGCCGGGACAGGGGGCGTTGAGACCCAGTACTTC. This sequence encodes CASRAGTGGVETQYF.

The CDR3 sequence: CASRRTGGQTQYF. CDR3 in DNA: TGTGCCAGCAGAAGGACAGGGGGCCAGACCCAGTACTTC. The chain joins TRBV11-2 to TRBJ2-5; 11 positions agree with TRBD1. Losses at the gene ends were 6 bases for V and 6 bases for J; bases not matched to a gene: 3. The CDR3 loop spans 13 amino acids. Looked up from germline, CDR1 is SGHAT and CDR2 is FQNNGV.

Ten or more counts support this clonotype. The V and J genes are TRBV29-1 and TRBJ2-5; 8 bases are shared with TRBD2. CDR1 and CDR2 from the germline V gene are SQVTM and ANQGSEA. This CDR3 has 14 residues. The V segment lost 1 base and the J segment 2 bases; nucleotides outside the gene matches: 3. CDR3 loop: CSVEAGGSQETQYF. The CDR3 DNA is TGCAGCGTTGAAGCGGGAGGGAGTCAAGAGACCCAGTACTTC.

The chain recombines TRBV27 with TRBJ2-1; no clear D gene. V was pared by 6 bases and J by 5 bases, with 11 bases between. CDR3 size: 13 residues. Per germline, CDR1 MNHEY and CDR2 SMNVEV (reference sequence). The CDR3 here is CASRKAQNNEQFF. Here the CDR3 DNA reads TGTGCCAGCAGAAAAGCACAAAACAATGAGCAGTTCTTC.

Remarks on this clonotype: Because the CDR3 is missing its conserved closing phenylalanine or tryptophan, this is likely a read error. The V call is TRBV2, the J call TRBJ2-1; no reliable D call. The CDR3 has 15 residues. Germline V CDR1 and CDR2: SNHLY, FYNNEI. The CDR3 DNA is TGTGCCAGCAGGGTCGGACGGATCTCCTACAACGAGCAGTTCTCC. Translation gives CASRVGRISYNEQFS.

This clonotype was observed many times. For the CDR3, the DNA is TGTGCCAGCAGTGTGCGAAGAGACACTGAAGCTTTCTTT. Translating it yields CASSVRRDTEAFF. V gene TRBV2 combines with J gene TRBJ1-1; D remains ambiguous. V lost 4 bases, J lost 3 bases, and 9 bases lay in between. The CDR3 runs 13 residues. Germline V lookup: CDR1 SNHLY, CDR2 FYNNEI.

The gene calls are TRBV3-1 and TRBJ2-2; D not certain. Deletions cut 0 bases from V and 1 base from J, with 3 bases between. There are 14 residues in the CDR3. The V gene's germline CDR1 is LGHDT and CDR2 YNNKEL (reference sequence). The CDR3 bases are TGTGCCAGCAGCCAAGATTTGAACACCGGGGAGCTGTTTTTT. It codes for CASSQDLNTGELFF.

This clonotype appeared a single time. This chain connects TRBV20-1 to TRBJ2-1, with TRBD2 identical over 9 bases. Germline V gene data show CDR1 as DFQATT and CDR2 as SNEGSKA (reference sequence). V was clipped by 0 bases and J by 1 base; unmatched bases: 13. The CDR3 has 19 amino acids. The CDR3 DNA sequence: TGCAGTGCTAGAGATTGGCCCGGACTAGCGAGTATTTCCTACAATGAGCAGTTCTTC. It specifies CSARDWPGLASISYNEQFF.

This clonotype was detected many times. This chain links TRBV2 with TRBJ1-1; 7 bases are a match to TRBD1. Per germline, CDR1 SNHLY and CDR2 FYNNEI. With 7 bases clipped from V and 0 bases from J, the junction kept 5 bases outside the gene matches. The CDR3 length is 14 residues. The CDR3, as DNA: TGTGCCAGCATCAGGACAGGCATGAACACTGAAGCTTTCTTT. Translation gives CASIRTGMNTEAFF.

This clonotype came up many times. The V gene is TRBV20-1, the J gene TRBJ2-3; D is unresolved. The germline V gene encodes CDR1 DFQATT and CDR2 SNEGSKA (reference sequence). Deletions cut 1 base from V and 2 bases from J, with 13 bases between. The CDR3 spans 15 residues. The CDR3 DNA reads as TGCAGTGCTAGAGTGGTGGTATCGTACACAGATACGCAGTATTTT. This gives the protein CSARVVVSYTDTQYF.

The chain carries TRBV3-1 and TRBJ2-1, with D tentatively TRBD1 (5 bases). V was cut by 3 bases and J by 4 bases, with 10 bases left in between. CDR3 length: 14 residues. Germline lookup yields CDR1 LGHDT and CDR2 YNNKEL (reference sequence). The CDR3 is CASSHSDKYNEQFF. For the CDR3, the DNA is TGTGCCAGCAGCCATTCGGACAAGTACAATGAGCAGTTCTTC.

A word on this clonotype: This could be a read error, since a much larger clone is one nucleotide away. The chain couples TRBV9 to TRBJ1-4; 7 bases agree with TRBD1. J was trimmed by 7 bases and V by 0 bases; bases with no gene match: 6. This CDR3 is 15 amino acids long. Per germline, CDR1 SGDLS and CDR2 YYNGEE. Here the CDR3 reads CASSVEAGGGEKLFF. CDR3 DNA: TGTGCCAGCAGCGTAGAGGCAGGGGGAGGTGAAAAACTGTTTTTT.

The chain uses TRBV18 and TRBJ2-5; a weak D match, TRBD2 (6 bases). V dropped 3 bases and J dropped 5 bases, with 13 bases sitting between them. The germline gives CDR1 KGHSH, CDR2 LQKENI. CDR3 size: 14 residues. This chain's CDR3 is CASSPIRERETQYF. For the CDR3, the DNA is TGTGCCAGCTCACCCATCCGGGAGCGGGAGACCCAGTACTTC. The entire variable domain, with the rest obtained from reference TRBV18 and TRBJ2-5, is as follows: NAGVMQNPRHLVRRRGQEARLRCSPMKGHSHVYWYRQLPEEGLKFMVYLQKENIIDESGMPKERFSAEFPKEGPSILRIQQVVRGDSAAYFCASSPIRERETQYFGPGTRLLVL.

This clonotype came up many times. The chain uses TRBV20-1 and TRBJ1-1; D is perhaps TRBD1 (5 bases). Germline CDR1 and CDR2: DFQATT and SNEGSKA (reference sequence). The CDR3 is 11 amino acids. Trimming took off 7 bases at V and 5 bases at J, with 11 bases between the two ends. The CDR3 DNA is TGCAGTGTCGGGCAGGGTACTGAAGCTTTCTTT. This translates into CSVGQGTEAFF.

This clonotype was recorded at least ten times. V gene TRBV24-1 combines with J gene TRBJ2-5, with D unresolved. Germline V gene lookup returns CDR1 KGHDR and CDR2 SFDVKD. The CDR3 consists of 15 residues. Deletions cut 3 bases from V and 2 bases from J, with 12 bases between. In DNA form, the CDR3 reads TGTGCCACCAGTGATGATAGGTATAATCAAGAGACCCAGTACTTC. This encodes CATSDDRYNQETQYF.